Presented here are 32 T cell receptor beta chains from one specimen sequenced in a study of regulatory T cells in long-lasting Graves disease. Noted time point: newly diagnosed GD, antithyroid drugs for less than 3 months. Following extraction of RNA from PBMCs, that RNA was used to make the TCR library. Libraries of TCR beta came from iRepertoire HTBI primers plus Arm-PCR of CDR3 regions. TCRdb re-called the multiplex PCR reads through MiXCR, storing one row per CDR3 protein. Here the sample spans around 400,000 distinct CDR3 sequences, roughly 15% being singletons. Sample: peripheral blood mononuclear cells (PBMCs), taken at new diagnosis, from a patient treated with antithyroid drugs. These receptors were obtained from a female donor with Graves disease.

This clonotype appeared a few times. The CDR3 sequence is CASSISGTGARLSGYTF. As DNA, the CDR3 is TGTGCCAGCAGTATAAGCGGGACAGGGGCCCGGTTGTCTGGCTACACCTTC. The V gene is TRBV28, the J gene TRBJ1-2; 10 bases agree with TRBD1. Germline V lookup: CDR1 MDHEN, CDR2 SYDVKM. The CDR3 covers 17 residues. V shed 5 bases, J shed 7 bases, and the junction held 16 bases outside the gene matches.

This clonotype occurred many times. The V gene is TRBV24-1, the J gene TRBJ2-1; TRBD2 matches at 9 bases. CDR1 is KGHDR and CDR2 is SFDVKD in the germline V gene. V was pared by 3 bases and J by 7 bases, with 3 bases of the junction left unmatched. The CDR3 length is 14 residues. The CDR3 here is CATSDMGLANEQFF. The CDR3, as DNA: TGTGCCACCAGTGATATGGGACTAGCTAATGAGCAGTTCTTC.

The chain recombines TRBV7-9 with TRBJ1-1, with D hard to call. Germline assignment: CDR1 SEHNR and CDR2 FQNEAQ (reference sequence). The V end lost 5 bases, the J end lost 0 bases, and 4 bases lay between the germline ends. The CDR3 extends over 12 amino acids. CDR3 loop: CASSVMNTEAFF. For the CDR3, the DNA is TGTGCCAGCAGCGTCATGAACACTGAAGCTTTCTTT.

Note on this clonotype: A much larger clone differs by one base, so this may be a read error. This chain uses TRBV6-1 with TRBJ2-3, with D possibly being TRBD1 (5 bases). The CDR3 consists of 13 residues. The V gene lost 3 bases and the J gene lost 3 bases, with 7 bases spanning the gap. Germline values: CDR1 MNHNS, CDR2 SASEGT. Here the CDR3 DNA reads TGTGCCAGCAGTGAGAAGGGGACAGATACGCAGTATTTT. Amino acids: CASSEKGTDTQYF.

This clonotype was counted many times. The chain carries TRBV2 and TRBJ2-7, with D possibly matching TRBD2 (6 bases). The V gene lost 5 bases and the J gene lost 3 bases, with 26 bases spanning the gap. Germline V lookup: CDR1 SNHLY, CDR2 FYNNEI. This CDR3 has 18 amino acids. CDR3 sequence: CASSLQAEGGLRYYEQYF. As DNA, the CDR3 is TGTGCCAGCAGTCTACAAGCGGAGGGAGGCCTACGTTACTACGAGCAGTACTTC. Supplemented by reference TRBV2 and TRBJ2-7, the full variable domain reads EPEVTQTPSHQVTQMGQEVILRCVPISNHLYFYWYRQILGQKVEFLVSFYNNEISEKSEIFDDQFSVERPDGSNFTLKIRSTKLEDSAMYFCASSLQAEGGLRYYEQYFGPGTRLTVT.

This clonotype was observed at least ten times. CDR3 nucleotides: TGTGCCAGCAGCTTAGTTTTTCGTCAAGAGACCCAGTACTTC. The encoded protein is CASSLVFRQETQYF. The chain carries TRBV11-2 and TRBJ2-5; D remains ambiguous. V lost 1 base, J lost 2 bases, and 8 bases lay in between. CDR1 is SGHAT and CDR2 is FQNNGV in the germline V gene. The CDR3 covers 14 residues. Together with reference TRBV11-2 and TRBJ2-5, the CDR3 gives the full variable domain: EAGVAQSPRYKIIEKRQSVAFWCNPISGHATLYWYQQILGQGPKLLIQFQNNGVVDDSQLPKDRFSAERLKGVDSTLKIQPAKLEDSAVYLCASSLVFRQETQYFGPGTRLLVL.

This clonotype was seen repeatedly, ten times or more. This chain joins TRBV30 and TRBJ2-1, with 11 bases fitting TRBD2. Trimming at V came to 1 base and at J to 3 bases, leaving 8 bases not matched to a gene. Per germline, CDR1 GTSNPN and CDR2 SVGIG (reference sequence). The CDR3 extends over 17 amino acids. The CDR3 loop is CAWSAVSGRARYNEQFF. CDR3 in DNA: TGTGCCTGGAGTGCTGTTAGCGGGAGGGCCCGCTACAATGAGCAGTTCTTC.

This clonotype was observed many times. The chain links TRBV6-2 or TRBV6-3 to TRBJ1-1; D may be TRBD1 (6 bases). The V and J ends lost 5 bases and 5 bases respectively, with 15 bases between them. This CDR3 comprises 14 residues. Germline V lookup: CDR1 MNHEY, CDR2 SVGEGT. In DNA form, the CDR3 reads TGTGCCAGCAGTGAATTCCGGGGGCGAACTGAAGCTTTCTTT. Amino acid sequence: CASSEFRGRTEAFF.

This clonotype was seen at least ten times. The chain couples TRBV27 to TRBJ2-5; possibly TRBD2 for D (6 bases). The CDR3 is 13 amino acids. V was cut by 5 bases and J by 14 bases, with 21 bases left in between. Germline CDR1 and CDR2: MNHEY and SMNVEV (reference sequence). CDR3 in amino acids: CASSPRDSAHPYF. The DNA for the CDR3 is TGTGCCAGCAGTCCCCGGGACTCCGCTCATCCATACTTC.

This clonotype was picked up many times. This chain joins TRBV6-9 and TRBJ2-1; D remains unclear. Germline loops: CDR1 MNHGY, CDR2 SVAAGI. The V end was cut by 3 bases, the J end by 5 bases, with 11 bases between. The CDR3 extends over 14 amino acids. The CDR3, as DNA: TGTGCCAGCAGTTACGAAGGCACCAACAATGAGCAGTTCTTC. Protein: CASSYEGTNNEQFF.

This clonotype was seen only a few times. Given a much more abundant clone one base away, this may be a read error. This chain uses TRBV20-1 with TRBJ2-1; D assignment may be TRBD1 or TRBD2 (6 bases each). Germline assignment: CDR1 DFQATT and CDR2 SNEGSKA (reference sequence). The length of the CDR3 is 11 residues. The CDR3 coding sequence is TGCGGTGCTACAGGGAGGAATGAGCAGTTCTTC. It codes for CGATGRNEQFF.

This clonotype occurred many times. CDR3 in amino acids: CASSQEEDQPQHF. DNA for the CDR3: TGCGCCAGCAGCCAAGAAGAGGATCAGCCCCAGCATTTT. The chain is built from TRBV4-1 and TRBJ1-5; D gene unclear. The germline gives CDR1 MGHRA, CDR2 YSYEKL. Trimming stripped 0 bases from V and 5 bases from J, with 5 bases between. The CDR3 extends over 13 amino acids.

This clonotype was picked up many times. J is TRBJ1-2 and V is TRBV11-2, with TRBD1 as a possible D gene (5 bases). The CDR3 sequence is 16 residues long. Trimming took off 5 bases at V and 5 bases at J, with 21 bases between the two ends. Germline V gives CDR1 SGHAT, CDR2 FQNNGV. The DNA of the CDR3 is TGTGCCAGCAGCCGACAAGGGGACGGGACGGCGTATGGCTACACCTTC. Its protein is CASSRQGDGTAYGYTF.

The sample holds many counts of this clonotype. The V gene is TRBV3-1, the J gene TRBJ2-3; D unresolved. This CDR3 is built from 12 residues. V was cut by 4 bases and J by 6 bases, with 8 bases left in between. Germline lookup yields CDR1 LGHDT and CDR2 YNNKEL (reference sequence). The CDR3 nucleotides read TGTGCCAGCAGCCTTTACTCGGATACGCAGTATTTT. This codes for CASSLYSDTQYF.

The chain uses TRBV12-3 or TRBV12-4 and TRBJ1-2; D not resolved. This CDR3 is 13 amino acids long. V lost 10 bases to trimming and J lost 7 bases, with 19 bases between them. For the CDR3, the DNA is TGTGCCACTCCCCCGCGAGGTATAGGTGGCTACACCTTC. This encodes CATPPRGIGGYTF.

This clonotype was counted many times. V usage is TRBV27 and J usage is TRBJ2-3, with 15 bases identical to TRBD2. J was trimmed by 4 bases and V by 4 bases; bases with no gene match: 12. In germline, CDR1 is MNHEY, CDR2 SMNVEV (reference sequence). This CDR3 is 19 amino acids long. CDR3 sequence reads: CASSSDPGLAGGGSDTQYF. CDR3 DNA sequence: TGTGCCAGCAGTTCGGATCCGGGACTAGCGGGAGGAGGGTCAGATACGCAGTATTTT.

CDR3 in amino acids: CSAPRDGTSNQPQHF. The DNA of the CDR3 is TGCAGTGCTCCCCGGGACGGGACCTCTAATCAGCCCCAGCATTTT. This sequence joins TRBV20-1 and TRBJ1-5; possible D gene TRBD1, 5 bases. Germline lookup yields CDR1 DFQATT and CDR2 SNEGSKA (reference sequence). The CDR3 sequence is 15 residues long. The V end lost 5 bases, the J end lost 4 bases, and 18 bases lay between the germline ends.

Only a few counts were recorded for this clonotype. CDR3 coding DNA: TGTGCCAGTAGTTCCAGGACAGGGGGCGGCTACACCTTC. As protein: CASSSRTGGGYTF. The rearrangement joins TRBV19 to TRBJ1-2; 11 nucleotides line up with TRBD1. The V segment lost 5 bases and the J segment 8 bases; nucleotides outside the gene matches: 4. CDR3 length: 13 amino acids. Germline loops: CDR1 LNHDA, CDR2 SQIVND (reference sequence).

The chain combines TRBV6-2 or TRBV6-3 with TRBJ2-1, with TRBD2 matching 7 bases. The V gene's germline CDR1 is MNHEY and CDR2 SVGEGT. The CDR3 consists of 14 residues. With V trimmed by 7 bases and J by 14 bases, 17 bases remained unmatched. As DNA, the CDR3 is TGTGCCAGCAACACCCTGGGCGGCCAGCGGGATGAGTTCTTC. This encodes CASNTLGGQRDEFF.

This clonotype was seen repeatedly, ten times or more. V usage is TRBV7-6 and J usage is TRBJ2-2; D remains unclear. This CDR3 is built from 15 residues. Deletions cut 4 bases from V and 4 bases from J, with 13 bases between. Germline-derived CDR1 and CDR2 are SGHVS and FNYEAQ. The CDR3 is CASSSLGTSTGELFF. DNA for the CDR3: TGTGCCAGCAGCTCCCTGGGTACCAGCACCGGGGAGCTGTTTTTT.

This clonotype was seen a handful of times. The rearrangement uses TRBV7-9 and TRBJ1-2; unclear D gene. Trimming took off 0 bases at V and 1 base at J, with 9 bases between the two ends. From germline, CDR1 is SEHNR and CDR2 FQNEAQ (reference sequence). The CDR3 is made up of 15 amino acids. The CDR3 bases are TGTGCCAGCAGCTTAGCGGGCAGAAATAACTATGGCTACACCTTC. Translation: CASSLAGRNNYGYTF.

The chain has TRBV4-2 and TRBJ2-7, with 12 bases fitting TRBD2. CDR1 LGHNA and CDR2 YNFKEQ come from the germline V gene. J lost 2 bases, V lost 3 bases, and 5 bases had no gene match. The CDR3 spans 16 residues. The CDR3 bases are TGTGCCAGCAGCCAGTCACTAGCGGGGGGTACCTACGAGCAGTACTTC. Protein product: CASSQSLAGGTYEQYF.

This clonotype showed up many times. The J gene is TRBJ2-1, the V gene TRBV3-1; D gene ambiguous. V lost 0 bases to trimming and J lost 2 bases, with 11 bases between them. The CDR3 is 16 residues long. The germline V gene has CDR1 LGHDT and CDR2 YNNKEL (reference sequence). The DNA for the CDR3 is TGTGCCAGCAGCCAAGATAAAAGACCTACCTACAATGAGCAGTTCTTC. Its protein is CASSQDKRPTYNEQFF.

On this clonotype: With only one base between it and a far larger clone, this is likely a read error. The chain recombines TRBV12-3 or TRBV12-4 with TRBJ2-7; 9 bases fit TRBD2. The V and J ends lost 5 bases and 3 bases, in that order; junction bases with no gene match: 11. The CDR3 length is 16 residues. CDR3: CASSPSLAGGNYEQYF. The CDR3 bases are TGTGCCAGCAGTCCCTCCCTTGCGGGAGGGAACTACGAGCAGTACTTC.

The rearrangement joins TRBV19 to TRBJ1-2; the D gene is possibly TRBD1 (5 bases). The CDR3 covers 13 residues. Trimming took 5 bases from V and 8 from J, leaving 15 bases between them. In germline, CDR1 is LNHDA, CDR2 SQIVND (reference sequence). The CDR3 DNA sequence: TGTGCCAGTAGTTTTGCGACAGCCAAAGGCTACACCTTC. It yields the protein CASSFATAKGYTF.

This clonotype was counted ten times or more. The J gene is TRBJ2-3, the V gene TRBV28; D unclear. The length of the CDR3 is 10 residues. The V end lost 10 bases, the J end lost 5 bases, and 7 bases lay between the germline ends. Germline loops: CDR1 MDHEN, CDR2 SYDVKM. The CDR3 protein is CATSRDTQYF. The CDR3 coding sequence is TGTGCCACCTCCAGAGATACGCAGTATTTT.

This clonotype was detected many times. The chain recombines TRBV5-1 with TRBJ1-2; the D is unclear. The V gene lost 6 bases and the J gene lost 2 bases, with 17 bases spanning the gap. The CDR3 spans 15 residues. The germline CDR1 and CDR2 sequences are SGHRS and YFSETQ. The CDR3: CASTGPAGSNYGYTF. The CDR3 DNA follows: TGCGCCAGCACCGGCCCTGCGGGTTCGAACTATGGCTACACCTTC.

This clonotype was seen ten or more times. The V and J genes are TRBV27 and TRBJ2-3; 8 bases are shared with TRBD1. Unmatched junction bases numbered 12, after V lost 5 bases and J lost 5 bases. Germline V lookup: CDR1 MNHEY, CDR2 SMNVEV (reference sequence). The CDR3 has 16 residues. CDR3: CASSPERTGQEDTQYF. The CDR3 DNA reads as TGTGCCAGCAGTCCCGAACGGACAGGGCAAGAAGATACGCAGTATTTT.

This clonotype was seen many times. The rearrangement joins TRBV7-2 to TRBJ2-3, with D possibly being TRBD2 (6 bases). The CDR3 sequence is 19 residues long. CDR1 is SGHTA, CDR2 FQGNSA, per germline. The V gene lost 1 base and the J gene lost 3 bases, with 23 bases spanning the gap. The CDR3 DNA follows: TGTGCCAGCAGCTTAGACGTTCTTGCGGGGCATGTAGGAACAGATACGCAGTATTTT. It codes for CASSLDVLAGHVGTDTQYF.

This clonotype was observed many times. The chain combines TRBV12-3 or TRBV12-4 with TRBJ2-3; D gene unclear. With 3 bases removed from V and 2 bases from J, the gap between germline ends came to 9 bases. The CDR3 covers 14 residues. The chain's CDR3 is CASSFRLPTDTQYF. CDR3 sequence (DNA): TGTGCCAGCAGTTTTCGGCTCCCCACAGATACGCAGTATTTT.

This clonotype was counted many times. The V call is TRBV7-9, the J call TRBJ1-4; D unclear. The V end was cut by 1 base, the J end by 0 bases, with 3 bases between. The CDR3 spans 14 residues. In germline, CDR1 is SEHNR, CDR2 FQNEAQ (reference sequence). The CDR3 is CASSLVTTNEKLFF. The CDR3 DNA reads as TGTGCCAGCAGCTTAGTTACAACTAATGAAAAACTGTTTTTT.

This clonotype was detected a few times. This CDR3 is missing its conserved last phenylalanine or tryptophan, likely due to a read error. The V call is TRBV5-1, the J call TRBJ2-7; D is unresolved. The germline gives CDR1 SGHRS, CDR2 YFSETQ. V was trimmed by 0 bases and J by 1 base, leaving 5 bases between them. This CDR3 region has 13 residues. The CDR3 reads CASSLDGSYEQYL. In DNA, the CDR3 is TGCGCCAGCAGCTTGGATGGTTCCTACGAGCAGTACCTC.